The T cell receptor beta chain under discussion was sequenced for a study of PD-1 blockade in mismatch repair-deficient tumors. In the study overall: Enrolled about 2012-2016, patients had progressing, pretreated mismatch repair-deficient cancers of about a dozen types.

The protocol was immunoSEQ multiplex PCR, while the TCRdb copy is restricted to in-frame clones and leaves out a portion. The table shows 80,000 to 130,000 clones, with under 90% occurring only once. Turning to this clone: The antigen is undetermined.

Every patient had mismatch repair deficiency by PCR or immunohistochemistry. TCR sequencing covered three patients who responded to pembrolizumab. General study findings and limits: Tumor-resident clones, often undetectable pretreatment in blood, expanded then contracted after pembrolizumab.

The CDR3 runs 14 residues. Trimming shortened V by 3 bases and J by 7 bases, and 13 bases separated the two germline ends. Germline V gives CDR1 LNHDA, CDR2 SQIVND (reference sequence). This specimen consisted of peripheral blood, obtained 30 to 36 weeks after starting pembrolizumab. The sequence came from an adult with mismatch repair-deficient cancer. The rearrangement uses TRBV19 and TRBJ1-5; D perhaps matches TRBD1 (6 bases). As DNA, the CDR3 is TGTGCCAGTAGTATTGGGGACAACGGCCAGCCCCAGCATTTT. As protein: CASSIGDNGQPQHF.